This T cell receptor beta chain came from a study of T cells in Graves' hyperthyroidism and ophthalmopathy. Researchers amplified the TCR beta CDR3 regions from RNA transcripts. HTBI primers were employed in a first-round RT-PCR of the TCR CDR3. MiXCR, applied by TCRdb to the multiplex PCR reads, yields one record per CDR3 protein. The sample lists around 580,000 distinct CDR3 sequences, approximately 15% occurring once. Trimming took 1 base from V and 10 from J, leaving 8 bases between them. The CDR3 totals 12 residues. There are many counts of this clonotype. J is TRBJ2-1 and V is TRBV12-3 or TRBV12-4; no definite D call. The sequence was obtained from a young woman with Graves' hyperthyroidism. Material for sequencing was blood. CDR3 region: CASSLGFGEQFF. In nucleotides, the CDR3 is TGTGCCAGCAGTTTAGGATTCGGGGAGCAGTTCTTC.